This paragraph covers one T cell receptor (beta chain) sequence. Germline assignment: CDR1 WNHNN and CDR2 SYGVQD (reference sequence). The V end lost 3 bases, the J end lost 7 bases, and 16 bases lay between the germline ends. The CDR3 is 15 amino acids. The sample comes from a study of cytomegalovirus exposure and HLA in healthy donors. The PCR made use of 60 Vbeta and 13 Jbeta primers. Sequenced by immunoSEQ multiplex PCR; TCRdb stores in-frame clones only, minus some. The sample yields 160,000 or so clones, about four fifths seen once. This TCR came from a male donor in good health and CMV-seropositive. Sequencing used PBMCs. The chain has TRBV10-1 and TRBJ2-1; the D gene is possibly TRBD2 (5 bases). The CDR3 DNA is TGCGCCAGCAGTGATGGGGAGCTCGCGAGTAATGAGCAGTTCTTC. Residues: CASSDGELASNEQFF.